Sequencing of this T cell receptor (beta chain) was carried out in a study of shared clonotypes between healthy human individuals. Study background: Three plates were used per donor for CD4 naive, three for CD4 memory, two for CD8 naive and one for CD8 memory.

Germline assignment: CDR1 MDHEN and CDR2 SYDVKM. The CDR3 is 17 amino acids. V trimming: 6 bases; J trimming: 3 bases; junction bases outside the gene matches: 11. Comment on this clone: Its cognate antigen is unknown.

Study conclusions and caveats: Non-shared clonotypes had lower generation probabilities than those shared by all four donors.

Naive CD8 populations comprised CD45RO-negative cells positively selected for CCR7, excluding terminally differentiated effector memory CD45RA+ cells. Deep-level running was used for the assay. Genomic DNA belonging to each subset was distributed in equal measure over several immunoSEQ plates. Assay used: immunoSEQ multiplex PCR; TCRdb lists only in-frame clones, some missing. The data contain about 2 million clones, about 95% of them singletons. This receptor was taken from a young man in good health. Sample: naive CD8+ T cells sorted from blood. The rearrangement uses TRBV28 and TRBJ1-5; 10 bases are a match to TRBD1. CDR3 in amino acids: CASRYGQGGIYNQPQHF. The CDR3 DNA reads TGTGCCAGCAGATACGGACAGGGGGGGATTTACAATCAGCCCCAGCATTTT.